This T cell receptor (beta chain) was documented in a study of shared clonotypes between healthy human individuals. An assay was performed, and its level was deep. Profiled with immunoSEQ multiplex PCR; TCRdb holds only in-frame clones, not every one. The table records millions of clones, less than 95% of them present only once. In regard to this clone: Its antigen is currently unknown.

V was pared by 1 base and J by 0 bases, with 15 bases between. Germline V CDR1 and CDR2: SGHRS, YFSETQ. The CDR3 has 17 residues. CD8 cells regarded as naive lacked CD45RO, were positively chosen for CCR7, and omitted terminally differentiated effector memory CD45RA+ cells. Findings and limits, study-wide: Generally, naive subsets came out with larger estimated richness than memory subsets.

The TCR comes from a man aged 18 to 30 in good health. Sequencing was carried out using naive CD8+ T cells sorted from blood. The chain couples TRBV5-1 to TRBJ2-3, with D perhaps matching TRBD1 or TRBD2 (5 bases each). The CDR3, as DNA: TGCGCCAGCAGCTTGCAATCCGGGGCACTTAGCACAGATACGCAGTATTTT. Translation: CASSLQSGALSTDTQYF.